Below, 28 T cell receptor beta chains from the same sample are listed, as sequenced in a study of blood T cell repertoires in COVID-19. Using immunoSEQ multiplex PCR, the repertoire was profiled, and TCRdb retains in-frame clones only, with some absent. The sample lists approximately 200,000 clones, 70% to 90% occurring once. Specimen: peripheral blood. Source of these receptors: a man between 50 and 59 years old who had recovered from COVID-19.

The CDR3 sequence is CASSSHRGRNEQYF. CDR3 coding DNA: TGTGCCAGCAGTTCGCACAGGGGGAGGAACGAGCAGTACTTC. The chain is built from TRBV28 and TRBJ2-7; 8 nucleotides align to TRBD1. The CDR3 is 14 residues long. The germline CDR1 and CDR2 sequences are MDHEN and SYDVKM. Germline trimming cut 4 bases from V and 5 bases from J; bases unmatched to any gene: 7.

The chain combines TRBV5-1 with TRBJ2-7; D might be TRBD1 (6 bases). V lost 1 base to trimming and J lost 6 bases, with 14 bases between them. Looked up from germline, CDR1 is SGHRS and CDR2 is YFSETQ. The CDR3 runs 14 residues. DNA for the CDR3: TGCGCCAGCAGCTTGCAACGGCAGGGGACCGAGCAGTACTTC. This codes for CASSLQRQGTEQYF.

On this clone: An end of the junction differs from the germline gene, which may be a read error. This chain's CDR3 is CASSPSWTGTQYF. The CDR3 coding sequence is TGTGCCAGCAGCCCAAGCTGGACAGGTACGCAGTATTTT. The chain has TRBV7-2 and TRBJ2-3; TRBD1 matches 7 bases. In germline, CDR1 is SGHTA, CDR2 FQGNSA. This CDR3 region has 13 residues.

The chain's CDR3 is CASSSNRVGETQYF. The CDR3 bases are TGTGCCAGCAGCTCTAACAGGGTTGGAGAGACCCAGTACTTC. The V and J genes are TRBV5-6 and TRBJ2-5, with D tentatively TRBD1 (6 bases). The germline V and J ends were trimmed by 3 bases and 4 bases, with 13 bases remaining between them. This CDR3 has 14 amino acids. The germline V gene encodes CDR1 SGHDT and CDR2 YYEEEE.

This sequence joins TRBV7-9 and TRBJ2-4; 7 positions match TRBD1. The CDR3 runs 14 residues. Losses at the gene ends were 5 bases for V and 1 base for J; bases not matched to a gene: 2. Per the germline V gene, CDR1 is SEHNR and CDR2 is FQNEAQ (reference sequence). The CDR3, as DNA: TGTGCCAGCAGCCTGACAGGGGCCAAAAACATTCAGTACTTC. Residues: CASSLTGAKNIQYF. Drawing the rest from reference TRBV7-9 and TRBJ2-4, the complete variable domain is DTGVSQNPRHKITKRGQNVTFRCDPISEHNRLYWYRQTLGQGPEFLTYFQNEAQLEKSRLLSDRFSAERPKGSFSTLEIQRTEQGDSAMYLCASSLTGAKNIQYFGAGTRLSVL.

This sequence joins TRBV11-2 and TRBJ2-7; 7 bases map to TRBD2. The V gene's germline CDR1 is SGHAT and CDR2 FQNNGV. This CDR3 is built from 14 residues. V gave up 3 bases and J gave up 3 bases; unmatched junction bases: 5. The CDR3 sequence: CASSLERGVYEQYF. The CDR3 DNA follows: TGTGCCAGCAGCTTGGAGCGGGGTGTCTACGAGCAGTACTTC.

This sequence joins TRBV7-9 and TRBJ2-3, with TRBD2 identical over 14 bases. With V trimmed by 1 base and J by 2 bases, 8 bases remained unmatched. CDR1 is SEHNR and CDR2 is FQNEAQ in the germline V gene (reference sequence). The CDR3 loop spans 19 amino acids. CDR3 coding DNA: TGTGCCAGCAGCTTAGAGCTCGGACTAGCGGGAGGCGACACAGATACGCAGTATTTT. It yields the protein CASSLELGLAGGDTDTQYF.

The chain is built from TRBV11-2 and TRBJ1-2, with a weak D call TRBD1 (6 bases). CDR1 is SGHAT and CDR2 is FQNNGV in the germline V gene. The V gene lost 4 bases and the J gene lost 6 bases, with 15 bases spanning the gap. The CDR3 contains 14 residues. In DNA form, the CDR3 reads TGTGCCAGCAGCTCACAGACCACAGGGCATGGCTACACCTTC. Translation gives CASSSQTTGHGYTF. Full variable domain (rest looked up from reference TRBV11-2 and TRBJ1-2): EAGVAQSPRYKIIEKRQSVAFWCNPISGHATLYWYQQILGQGPKLLIQFQNNGVVDDSQLPKDRFSAERLKGVDSTLKIQPAKLEDSAVYLCASSSQTTGHGYTFGSGTRLTVV.

The rearrangement links TRBV11-3 to TRBJ2-4; TRBD2 matches at 9 bases. V trimming: 5 bases; J trimming: 1 base; junction bases outside the gene matches: 12. The CDR3 extends over 18 amino acids. The germline CDR1 and CDR2 sequences are SGHNT and YENEEA. The CDR3 DNA reads TGTGCCAGCAGCCCCGCAAGATTAGCGGGAGTGGCCAAAAACATTCAGTACTTC. It encodes CASSPARLAGVAKNIQYF.

The chain is built from TRBV11-3 and TRBJ2-7, with D unclear. The CDR3 has 12 amino acids. Germline V gene data show CDR1 as SGHNT and CDR2 as YENEEA. V dropped 1 base and J dropped 6 bases, with 7 bases sitting between them. CDR3 region: CASSLGSGEQYF. In DNA form, the CDR3 reads TGTGCCAGCAGCTTAGGTTCGGGCGAGCAGTACTTC.

The chain joins TRBV24-1 to TRBJ1-3, with 7 bases that match TRBD1. Trimming took 4 bases from V and 4 from J; bases not matched to a gene: 12. Germline V gene data show CDR1 as KGHDR and CDR2 as SFDVKD. The CDR3 runs to 17 residues. CDR3 in amino acids: CATSDKGADRPGNTIYF. The CDR3 nucleotides read TGTGCCACCAGTGACAAGGGGGCGGATCGACCGGGAAACACCATATATTTT.

This clone was observed a single time. The gene calls are TRBV29-1 and TRBJ2-3; 8 positions match TRBD2. The germline V gene has CDR1 SQVTM and CDR2 ANQGSEA. The CDR3 runs 13 residues. J was trimmed by 6 bases and V by 2 bases; bases with no gene match: 4. CDR3 sequence: CSVESPGGDTQYF. The CDR3 DNA reads as TGCAGCGTTGAATCCCCGGGGGGGGATACGCAGTATTTT.

As concerns this clone: The same CDR3 also results from other DNA sequences found in this sample. J is TRBJ2-7 and V is TRBV6-5; D may be TRBD2 (6 bases). Germline-derived CDR1 and CDR2 are MNHEY and SVGAGI. V lost 7 bases and J 0 bases, leaving 10 bases between the germline ends. The CDR3 consists of 13 residues. The CDR3 nucleotides are TGTGCCAGCAAGAGGGACTCCTCCTACGAGCAGTACTTC. As protein: CASKRDSSYEQYF.

This chain connects TRBV5-1 to TRBJ2-1, with D maybe TRBD1 (5 bases). CDR3 length: 13 residues. Trimming shortened V by 4 bases and J by 15 bases, and 20 bases separated the two germline ends. Looked up from germline, CDR1 is SGHRS and CDR2 is YFSETQ. CDR3 sequence (DNA): TGCGCCAGCAGCCAACGACAGACCCTCAAGGGGTTCTTC. It encodes CASSQRQTLKGFF.

This chain uses TRBV28 with TRBJ2-7, with D possibly matching TRBD2 (5 bases). Germline V gene lookup returns CDR1 MDHEN and CDR2 SYDVKM. V shed 3 bases and J shed 0 bases, with 15 bases lying between them. This CDR3 is built from 16 residues. CDR3 nucleotide sequence: TGTGCCAGCAGTTTTCTTGCGGCGGGCCCCTCCTACGAGCAGTACTTC. This codes for CASSFLAAGPSYEQYF.

This clone is categorized as medium-sized (0.01 to 0.1%). The CDR3 DNA follows: TGTGCCAGCAGTTTATTTCAGGGAACGAGTTCACCCCTCCACTTT. As protein: CASSLFQGTSSPLHF. The chain uses TRBV28 and TRBJ1-6; D may be TRBD1 (5 bases). The CDR3 is made up of 15 amino acids. Trimming cost V 1 base and J 9 bases, with 13 bases left between them. Looked up from germline, CDR1 is MDHEN and CDR2 is SYDVKM.

V usage is TRBV6-1 and J usage is TRBJ1-4; weak D call: TRBD1 (6 bases). Per the germline V gene, CDR1 is MNHNS and CDR2 is SASEGT. V was trimmed by 3 bases and J by 8 bases, leaving 16 bases between them. The CDR3 sequence is 15 residues long. The CDR3 region is CASSESGGQAEKLFF. In nucleotides, the CDR3 is TGTGCCAGCAGTGAGTCGGGGGGACAAGCCGAAAAACTGTTTTTT.

The chain links TRBV5-1 to TRBJ2-7; 8 bases are a match to TRBD1. The CDR3 loop spans 14 amino acids. Germline lookup yields CDR1 SGHRS and CDR2 YFSETQ. The V gene end was trimmed by 2 bases and the J gene end by 0 bases; junction bases not matched to a gene: 1. CDR3 nucleotides: TGCGCCAGCAGCTTCACAGGGGGCTCCTACGAGCAGTACTTC. This encodes CASSFTGGSYEQYF.

A few counts support this clone. The chain combines TRBV5-1 with TRBJ2-7, with unresolved D. V lost 2 bases to trimming and J lost 7 bases, with 10 bases between them. The CDR3 contains 12 residues. Per the germline V gene, CDR1 is SGHRS and CDR2 is YFSETQ. CDR3 in DNA: TGCGCCAGCAGCTTCAACCTCAGGGAGCAGTACTTC. Its translation: CASSFNLREQYF.

The V and J genes are TRBV6-1 and TRBJ2-3; TRBD2 aligns across 11 bases. V gave up 4 bases and J gave up 4 bases; unmatched junction bases: 7. The CDR3 sequence is 16 residues long. Per germline, CDR1 MNHNS and CDR2 SASEGT. For the CDR3, the DNA is TGTGCCAGCAGTGTAACTAGCGGGAGCGATTCAGATACGCAGTATTTT. It yields the protein CASSVTSGSDSDTQYF.

This chain links TRBV28 with TRBJ2-7, with 9 nucleotides matching TRBD1. Trimming cost V 6 bases and J 5 bases; bases outside gene matches: 8. CDR3 length equals 14 residues. Germline CDR1 and CDR2: MDHEN and SYDVKM. CDR3 coding DNA: TGTGCCAGCAGCTGGGACAGGGATACCAACGAGCAGTACTTC. Amino acid sequence: CASSWDRDTNEQYF.

This chain joins TRBV9 and TRBJ2-3; unclear D gene. In germline, CDR1 is SGDLS, CDR2 YYNGEE. The CDR3 is made up of 13 amino acids. Trimming shortened V by 3 bases and J by 0 bases, and 5 bases separated the two germline ends. The CDR3 sequence is CASSGSSTDTQYF. CDR3 DNA: TGTGCCAGCAGCGGCAGTAGCACAGATACGCAGTATTTT.

This sequence joins TRBV7-9 and TRBJ1-2, with TRBD1 identical over 8 bases. Germline V lookup: CDR1 SEHNR, CDR2 FQNEAQ (reference sequence). Losses at the gene ends were 2 bases for V and 13 bases for J; bases not matched to a gene: 9. CDR3 length: 13 amino acids. DNA of the CDR3: TGTGCCAGCAGCTTATGGACAGGGCCATCCAGCACCTTC. This gives the protein CASSLWTGPSSTF.

A word on this clone: The same CDR3 arises from other DNA sequences in this sample as well. This sequence joins TRBV5-1 and TRBJ1-5, with TRBD1 matching over 7 bases. This CDR3 has 13 residues. With 2 bases clipped from V and 5 bases from J, the junction kept 1 base outside the gene matches. CDR1 and CDR2 (germline): SGHRS, YFSETQ. The CDR3 spells CASSLTGDQPQHF. CDR3 nucleotides: TGCGCCAGCAGCTTAACAGGGGATCAGCCCCAGCATTTT.

The chain has TRBV11-2 and TRBJ2-7; the match to TRBD2 covers 8 bases. This CDR3 comprises 15 residues. Germline trimming cut 3 bases from V and 0 bases from J; bases unmatched to any gene: 4. The germline V gene has CDR1 SGHAT and CDR2 FQNNGV. The CDR3 coding sequence is TGTGCCAGCAGCTTTAGCGGGGCGAGCTCCTACGAGCAGTACTTC. It translates to CASSFSGASSYEQYF.

This rearrangement joins TRBV4-1 to TRBJ2-5; D is unresolved. V was clipped by 4 bases and J by 1 base, with 13 bases between them. Germline CDR1 is MGHRA and CDR2 is YSYEKL. The CDR3 runs to 15 residues. Here the CDR3 reads CASSPVEAAQETQYF. CDR3 sequence (DNA): TGCGCCAGCAGCCCTGTTGAGGCGGCCCAAGAGACCCAGTACTTC.

The V and J genes are TRBV18 and TRBJ2-7, with D possibly TRBD2 on 6 matching bases. The germline V and J ends were trimmed by 0 bases and 3 bases, with 12 bases remaining between them. Germline CDR1 KGHSH, CDR2 LQKENI. The CDR3 sequence is 15 residues long. The CDR3 DNA reads TGTGCCAGCTCACCACCGGCAGGGCGGGACTACGAGCAGTACTTC. Amino acids: CASSPPAGRDYEQYF.

V gene TRBV10-1 combines with J gene TRBJ1-2, with 12 bases identical to TRBD1. Germline CDR1 WNHNN, CDR2 SYGVQD (reference sequence). The CDR3 loop spans 16 amino acids. The V gene end was trimmed by 4 bases and the J gene end by 4 bases; junction bases not matched to a gene: 7. The CDR3 DNA reads as TGCGCCAGCAGTGCCGGGACAGGGGGCGTTTTCTATGGCTACACCTTC. It is translated as CASSAGTGGVFYGYTF.